The rows below give T cell receptor beta chains drawn from one sample of a study of T-cell memory formation after mild COVID-19. TCRdb processed the 5' RACE reads anew with MiXCR; each CDR3 protein has one entry. The sample contains 250,000 to 300,000 distinct CDR3 sequences, approximately 7.6% of which appear only once. The specimen sequenced was PBMCs or a T cell subset sorted from them (not recorded which). These receptors originate from a man between 18 and 29 years old who had mild COVID-19 (a few samples of this study predate the infection). Cell type and time point are not known. The CDR3 runs from the conserved cysteine through the conserved F or W. Each record gives: D gene, J gene, V gene, clone size, CDR3 DNA, CDR3 protein. The D gene is left open where the match is weak. Only some rows state a clone size, as once, few, many or a class for expanded clones.

D gene: .
J gene: TRBJ2-5
V gene: TRBV10-3
clone size: few
CDR3 DNA: TGTGCCATCAGTGAGTCAGTGGGGGAGACCCAGTACTTC
CDR3 protein: CAISESVGETQYF

D gene: .
J gene: TRBJ2-1
V gene: TRBV7-8
clone size: .
CDR3 DNA: TGTGCCAGCAGCGGAGGAATGGGGGGCCGGGGAAATGAGCAGTTCTTC
CDR3 protein: CASSGGMGGRGNEQFF

D gene: TRBD1
J gene: TRBJ1-5
V gene: TRBV30
clone size: .
CDR3 DNA: TGTGCCTGGAGTGTTCGTCGGACAGGGGGCCAGCCCCAGCATTTT
CDR3 protein: CAWSVRRTGGQPQHF

D gene: .
J gene: TRBJ2-2
V gene: TRBV6-2/TRBV6-3
clone size: few
CDR3 DNA: TGTGCCAGCAAAGGGACTCTCGGAACCGGGGAGCTGTTTTTT
CDR3 protein: CASKGTLGTGELFF

D gene: .
J gene: TRBJ1-1
V gene: TRBV7-2
clone size: few
CDR3 DNA: TGTGCCAGCAGCTTAGAAGGGGTGAGGGCTTTCTTT
CDR3 protein: CASSLEGVRAFF

D gene: .
J gene: TRBJ1-6
V gene: TRBV29-1
clone size: few
CDR3 DNA: TGCAGCGCTAGGGGACCCGACTCCAATTCACCCCTCCACTTT
CDR3 protein: CSARGPDSNSPLHF

D gene: TRBD2
J gene: TRBJ2-5
V gene: TRBV10-3
clone size: .
CDR3 DNA: TGTGCCATCAGTCGACTAGCGGAACAAGAGACCCAGTACTTC
CDR3 protein: CAISRLAEQETQYF

D gene: .
J gene: TRBJ1-1
V gene: TRBV7-2
clone size: many
CDR3 DNA: TGTGCCAGCAGCTCAGACGCGCTTAACACTGAAGCTTTCTTT
CDR3 protein: CASSSDALNTEAFF

D gene: TRBD2
J gene: TRBJ2-3
V gene: TRBV7-2
clone size: .
CDR3 DNA: TGTGCCAGCAGCTCCCTAGCGGCTAGCACAGATACGCAGTATTTT
CDR3 protein: CASSSLAASTDTQYF

D gene: .
J gene: TRBJ2-3
V gene: TRBV18
clone size: .
CDR3 DNA: TGTGCAAACGAGGGGATTCGGGCAGATACGCAGTATTTT
CDR3 protein: CANEGIRADTQYF

D gene: .
J gene: TRBJ2-7
V gene: TRBV4-1
clone size: few
CDR3 DNA: TGCGCCAGCAGCCAAGAAAGACAGAGAATTTACGAGCAGTACTTC
CDR3 protein: CASSQERQRIYEQYF

D gene: .
J gene: TRBJ1-6
V gene: TRBV2
clone size: .
CDR3 DNA: TGTGCCAGCAGGGTAACGGACGCGGGCTCACCCCTCCACTTT
CDR3 protein: CASRVTDAGSPLHF

D gene: TRBD1
J gene: TRBJ1-1
V gene: TRBV19
clone size: .
CDR3 DNA: TGTGCCTGCTGGACAGGGAGGGACACTGAAGCTTTCTTT
CDR3 protein: CACWTGRDTEAFF

D gene: TRBD2
J gene: TRBJ2-3
V gene: TRBV6-2/TRBV6-3
clone size: .
CDR3 DNA: TGTGCCAGCAGTTACACTAGCGGGGACACAGATACGCAGTATTTT
CDR3 protein: CASSYTSGDTDTQYF

D gene: TRBD2
J gene: TRBJ2-5
V gene: TRBV4-3
clone size: .
CDR3 DNA: TGCGCCAGCAGCCAAGGGTCGGGGGGGACTAGCGGGGAAGAGACCCAGTACTTC
CDR3 protein: CASSQGSGGTSGEETQYF

D gene: TRBD2
J gene: TRBJ2-2
V gene: TRBV11-2
clone size: few
CDR3 DNA: TGTGCCAGCAGCCAGGGACTAGCGACCGGGGAGCTGTTTTTT
CDR3 protein: CASSQGLATGELFF

D gene: .
J gene: TRBJ1-4
V gene: TRBV27
clone size: .
CDR3 DNA: TGTGCCAGCAGTTCTAAAGGACTGGCGATTAATGAAAAACTGTTTTTT
CDR3 protein: CASSSKGLAINEKLFF

D gene: TRBD1
J gene: TRBJ1-2
V gene: TRBV9
clone size: few
CDR3 DNA: TGTGCCAGCAGCGGCCGGGACAGGGGGTTGATAGGTGGCTACACCTTC
CDR3 protein: CASSGRDRGLIGGYTF